This TCR beta chain was identified in a study of technical replicates of blood from several donors. This clone was counted a single time. CDR3 size: 18 residues. Trimming cost V 6 bases and J 3 bases; bases outside gene matches: 10. Germline CDR1 is LNHDA and CDR2 is SQIVND (reference sequence). Produced via immunoSEQ multiplex PCR; TCRdb's table is partial and in-frame only. Here the sample spans about 68,000 clones, nearly 98% being singletons. This receptor was obtained from a human donor in good health. The chain has TRBV19 and TRBJ2-2, with 13 bases aligning to TRBD2. Specimen: T cells isolated from PBMCs. This CDR3 is CASRTGLAGAGDTGELFF. CDR3 nucleotide sequence: TGTGCCAGTAGAACTGGACTAGCGGGAGCCGGGGACACCGGGGAGCTGTTTTTT.